This T cell receptor (beta chain) was obtained from a study of T-cell memory formation after mild COVID-19. In germline, CDR1 is ENHRY, CDR2 SYGVKD. Trimming at V came to 9 bases and at J to 4 bases, leaving 4 bases not matched to a gene. The length of the CDR3 is 13 residues. TCRdb reanalysed the 5' RACE reads using MiXCR and keeps one entry per CDR3 protein. The data contain roughly 300,000 distinct CDR3 sequences, roughly 15% of them singletons. This clonotype was detected ten times or more. The sample comprised PBMCs or a T cell subset sorted from them (not recorded which). This sequence originates from a man younger than 35 who had mild COVID-19 (a few samples of this study predate the infection). Cell type and time point are not known. The rearrangement joins TRBV10-3 to TRBJ2-1; 9 bases match TRBD2. The CDR3 protein is CAMSSGIYNEQFF. The CDR3, as DNA: TGTGCCATGTCTAGCGGGATTTACAATGAGCAGTTCTTC.